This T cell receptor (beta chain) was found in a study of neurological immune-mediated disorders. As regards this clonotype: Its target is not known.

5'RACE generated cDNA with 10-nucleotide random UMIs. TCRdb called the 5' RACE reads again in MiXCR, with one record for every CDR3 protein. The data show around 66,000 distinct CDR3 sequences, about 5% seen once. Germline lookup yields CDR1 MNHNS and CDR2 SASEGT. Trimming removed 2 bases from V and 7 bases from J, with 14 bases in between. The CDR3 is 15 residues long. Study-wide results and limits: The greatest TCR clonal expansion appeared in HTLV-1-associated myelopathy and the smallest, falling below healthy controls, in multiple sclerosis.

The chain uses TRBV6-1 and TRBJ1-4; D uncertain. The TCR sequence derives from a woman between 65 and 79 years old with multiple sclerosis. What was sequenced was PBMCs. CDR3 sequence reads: CASSEQWATFEKLFF. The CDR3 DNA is TGTGCCAGCAGTGAACAATGGGCCACTTTTGAAAAACTGTTTTTT.